The 20 T cell receptor beta chains listed next were all sequenced from one sample in a study of tumor-infiltrating lymphocytes in primary liver carcinoma. The researchers produced TCR beta cDNA from 450 to 600 ng total RNA with a constant-region primer. Investigators got TCR beta libraries out of three nested multiplex PCR rounds, done with slightly modified ARM-PCR. With TRBV1-TRBV30 forward primers and a C-beta reverse primer, the first two PCR rounds were run for about 10 cycles each. Each CDR3 protein gets one entry after TCRdb re-called the multiplex PCR reads with MiXCR. Among hundreds of thousands of distinct CDR3 sequences listed, nearly 60% were seen once. Germline DNA was also extracted, while the blood RNA originated from unsorted whole blood. Sequenced input: peripheral blood. The receptors stem from a woman in her twenties or thirties with primary liver carcinoma and hepatitis B virus infection.

The rearrangement links TRBV5-4 to TRBJ2-1, with 9 bases fitting TRBD2. The length of the CDR3 is 16 residues. V trimming: 0 bases; J trimming: 0 bases; junction bases outside the gene matches: 1. Looked up from germline, CDR1 is SGHNT and CDR2 is YYREEE (reference sequence). The CDR3 loop is CASSLGLAASYNEQFF. In DNA form, the CDR3 reads TGTGCCAGCAGCTTGGGACTAGCGGCCTCCTACAATGAGCAGTTCTTC. The whole variable domain, remainder taken from reference TRBV5-4 and TRBJ2-1, is ETGVTQSPTHLIKTRGQQVTLRCSSQSGHNTVSWYQQALGQGPQFIFQYYREEENGRGNFPPRFSGLQFPNYSSELNVNALELDDSALYLCASSLGLAASYNEQFFGPGTRLTVL.

The sample holds many counts of this clonotype. The CDR3 DNA sequence: TGCAGCGTTGTACGCCCCACCGGGGAGCTGTTTTTT. The encoded protein is CSVVRPTGELFF. The chain has TRBV29-1 and TRBJ2-2, with unresolved D. From germline, CDR1 is SQVTM and CDR2 ANQGSEA. The ends were cut back, 4 bases at V and 4 bases at J, with 7 bases in the middle. CDR3 length: 12 residues.

About this clonotype itself: This CDR3 fails to terminate in the conserved phenylalanine or tryptophan, so it likely reflects a read error. J is TRBJ2-5 and V is TRBV6-5, with D possibly being TRBD1 or TRBD2 (5 bases each). The CDR3 contains 12 residues. CDR1 and CDR2 from the germline V gene are MNHEY and SVGAGI. V shed 2 bases and J shed 5 bases, with 6 bases lying between them. This chain's CDR3 is CASSYRGETQYY. Written as DNA, the CDR3 is TGTGCCAGCAGTTACCGGGGCGAGACCCAGTACTAC.

As to this clonotype: Possible read error: a much larger clone is one base away. The genes are TRBV29-1 and TRBJ2-2; tentatively, D is TRBD1 or TRBD2 (5 bases each). The germline CDR1 and CDR2 sequences are SQVTM and ANQGSEA. V shed 6 bases and J shed 4 bases, with 15 bases lying between them. CDR3 length: 14 amino acids. In DNA, the CDR3 is TGCAGCGTAGACGAAGGGGAGATCACCGGGGAGCTGTTTTTT. It yields the protein CSVDEGEITGELFF.

Worth noting for this clonotype: Possible read error: a much larger clone is one base away. The chain joins TRBV29-1 to TRBJ2-3; D is uncertain. V dropped 2 bases and J dropped 0 bases, with 9 bases sitting between them. The CDR3 runs 14 residues. Germline loops: CDR1 SQVTM, CDR2 ANQGSEA. This CDR3 reads CSVESLLSTDTQYF. The CDR3 region has the DNA TGCAGCGTTGAAAGCCTATTAAGCACAGATACGCAGTATTTT.

The chain carries TRBV28 and TRBJ1-5; no clear D. Germline V gives CDR1 MDHEN, CDR2 SYDVKM. Between the trimmed V and J ends, which lost 3 bases and 11 bases, there was a span of 17 bases. CDR3 length: 14 amino acids. In DNA form, the CDR3 reads TGTGCCAGCAGTTTGTACCAGGATAATCTGGCCCAGCATTTT. It translates to CASSLYQDNLAQHF.

Regarding this clonotype: At one of its ends the junction is not consistent with the germline gene, which may arise from a read error. This chain joins TRBV6-2 or TRBV6-3 and TRBJ2-7; D unclear. The CDR3 has 12 amino acids. Germline V gene sequence: CDR1 MNHEY, CDR2 SVGEGT. This CDR3 is CASRYPTAERYF. The CDR3, as DNA: TGTGCCAGCAGATACCCAACAGCCGAGCGGTACTTC.

The V call is TRBV13, the J call TRBJ2-2; D may be TRBD2 (6 bases). Trimming cost V 1 base and J 4 bases, with 10 bases left between them. Germline V gene lookup returns CDR1 PRHDT and CDR2 FYEKMQ (reference sequence). This CDR3 has 15 residues. The CDR3 DNA follows: TGTGCCAGCAGCTTAGCGGCGGGACTCACCGGGGAGCTGTTTTTT. Protein: CASSLAAGLTGELFF.

This clonotype occurred many times. V gene TRBV4-1 combines with J gene TRBJ2-7; D is tentatively TRBD1 or TRBD2 (5 bases each). The germline CDR1 and CDR2 sequences are MGHRA and YSYEKL. The ends were cut back, 0 bases at V and 5 bases at J, with 8 bases in the middle. The CDR3 is made up of 13 amino acids. In DNA, the CDR3 is TGCGCCAGCAGCCAAGATTGGGGGAACGAGCAGTACTTC. It is translated as CASSQDWGNEQYF.

The rearrangement uses TRBV7-9 and TRBJ2-5; the match to TRBD2 covers 10 bases. Trimming cost V 3 bases and J 4 bases; bases outside gene matches: 17. Germline CDR1 reads SEHNR; CDR2 reads FQNEAQ (reference sequence). CDR3 length equals 19 residues. CDR3: CASSLGRTSGRHQGETQYF. The CDR3 DNA reads as TGTGCCAGCAGCTTGGGGAGGACTAGCGGCCGCCATCAAGGAGAGACCCAGTACTTC.

Details on this clonotype: The CDR3 does not close with the conserved phenylalanine or tryptophan, likely indicating a read error. J is TRBJ2-1 and V is TRBV29-1; tentatively, D is TRBD1 (6 bases). Trimming cost V 5 bases and J 5 bases, with 19 bases left between them. Per the germline V gene, CDR1 is SQVTM and CDR2 is ANQGSEA. This CDR3 is 15 amino acids long. CDR3 region: CSVLNGQTEHNEQFS. CDR3 DNA sequence: TGCAGCGTTCTCAATGGACAGACGGAACACAATGAGCAGTTCTCC.

A remark on this clonotype: Because the CDR3 is missing its conserved closing phenylalanine or tryptophan, this is likely a read error. The chain combines TRBV12-3 or TRBV12-4 with TRBJ1-2, with D tentatively TRBD1 (5 bases). The V and J ends lost 3 bases and 7 bases respectively, with 18 bases between them. This CDR3 spans 15 amino acids. The CDR3 DNA sequence: TGTGCCAGCAGTTTGTCGGGGGTTCCCTATGTTGGCTACACCTAC. This sequence encodes CASSLSGVPYVGYTY.

With respect to this clonotype: A read error is possible here, since a much larger clone lies one base away. The chain has TRBV6-5 and TRBJ2-5; 12 nucleotides agree with TRBD1. Germline CDR1 reads MNHEY; CDR2 reads SVGAGI. This CDR3 spans 15 amino acids. V shed 6 bases and J 4 bases; nucleotides not matched to a gene: 6. The CDR3 coding sequence is TGTGCCAGCAGCTCGGGGACAGGGGGCCGAGAGACCCAGTACTTC. As protein: CASSSGTGGRETQYF.

Many counts were recorded for this clonotype. The gene calls are TRBV29-1 and TRBJ1-2; D remains unclear. V gave up 4 bases and J gave up 6 bases, with 9 bases separating them. The CDR3 sequence is 11 residues long. Germline CDR1 and CDR2: SQVTM and ANQGSEA. CDR3 residues: CSVVVGNGYTF. Written as DNA, the CDR3 is TGCAGCGTTGTGGTGGGAAATGGCTACACCTTC.

To note about this clonotype: This may stem from a read error, because a much larger clone lies one nucleotide away. The chain is built from TRBV29-1 and TRBJ2-7; the D gene is possibly TRBD1 (6 bases). CDR3 size: 14 residues. The V end lost 6 bases, the J end lost 3 bases, and 18 bases lay between the germline ends. CDR1 is SQVTM, CDR2 ANQGSEA, per germline. CDR3 DNA sequence: TGCAGCGTCCGCGTAGGACAGAGAGGCTACGAGCAGTACTTC. It encodes CSVRVGQRGYEQYF.

V is TRBV11-3 and J is TRBJ1-1; TRBD1 aligns across 9 bases. With V trimmed by 8 bases and J by 4 bases, 14 bases remained unmatched. This CDR3 spans 16 amino acids. Germline CDR1 is SGHNT and CDR2 is YENEEA. This CDR3 is CASGPSGTGRRTEAFF. CDR3 sequence (DNA): TGTGCCAGCGGCCCGTCCGGGACAGGGAGGCGCACTGAAGCTTTCTTT.

This clonotype was seen a handful of times. CDR3 in DNA: TGTGCCACCAGTGATTACAAGGCAGGTATGACAGATACGCAGTATTTT. This gives the protein CATSDYKAGMTDTQYF. This chain joins TRBV24-1 and TRBJ2-3, with unresolved D. V was cut by 2 bases and J by 3 bases, with 14 bases left in between. The CDR3 covers 16 residues. Germline CDR1 KGHDR, CDR2 SFDVKD.

The DNA of the CDR3 is TGTGCCAGTAGTAACACCAGGGGATACAATGAGCAGTTCTTC. It codes for CASSNTRGYNEQFF. The chain recombines TRBV6-5 with TRBJ2-1; TRBD1 might be the D (6 bases). V lost 9 bases and J 4 bases, leaving 16 bases between the germline ends. Germline V lookup: CDR1 MNHEY, CDR2 SVGAGI. The CDR3 is made up of 14 amino acids.

This clonotype was seen a handful of times. A much larger clone lies a single base off, so this may be a read error. The genes are TRBV29-1 and TRBJ2-1; D not resolved. Trimming removed 4 bases from V and 6 bases from J, with 7 bases in between. Germline-derived CDR1 and CDR2 are SQVTM and ANQGSEA. The CDR3 is made up of 11 amino acids. The CDR3 DNA follows: TGCAGCGTTGCCCGCTTCAATGAGCAGTTCTTC. It translates to CSVARFNEQFF.

In regard to this clonotype: The junction and the germline gene differ at one end; a read error may be behind it. This chain uses TRBV4-2 with TRBJ2-7; the match to TRBD1 covers 7 bases. Germline V gene sequence: CDR1 LGHNA, CDR2 YNFKEQ. This CDR3 has 14 amino acids. The chain's CDR3 is CASSVGTAPYGQYF. The CDR3 region has the DNA TGTGCCAGCAGTGTAGGGACAGCTCCCTACGGGCAGTACTTC.